This is a list of T cell receptor beta chains from one sample in a study of T cell responses to AZD1222 COVID-19 vaccine. Sequencing was performed with immunoSEQ multiplex PCR; in TCRdb, only in-frame clones are kept and a portion is missing. The sample lists about 98,000 clones; 70% to 90% were seen once. This material consisted of peripheral blood, taken on day 0 of AZD1222 vaccination. These receptor sequences come from an adult in good health. Both conserved end residues are part of each CDR3. A D gene is named only where the DNA matches it firmly. Clone size is not always given. Where it is, it says once, few, many or a class for expanded clones.

>-|TRBJ2-2|TRBV6-2/TRBV6-3|-|15
TGTGCCAGCAGCCCACCCAGGGGGGGCACCGGGGAGCTGTTTTTT
CASSPPRGGTGELFF
>-|TRBJ2-7|TRBV6-6|TRBD1|15
TGTGCCAGCAGTTACTTGGGACAGGCTACCTACGAGCAGTACTTC
CASSYLGQATYEQYF
>-|TRBJ2-7|TRBV7-8|TRBD2|13
TGTGCCAGCAGCCGAGGGGAGGGCTACGAGCAGTACTTC
CASSRGEGYEQYF
>-|TRBJ1-1|TRBV29-1|TRBD1|13
TGCAGCGTTAAAACCACAGGGGGTGGCGAAGCTTTCTTT
CSVKTTGGGEAFF
>-|TRBJ1-2|TRBV24-1|-|15
TGTGCCACCAGTGATCCGACTCCCCAGCCGGGTGGCTACACCTTC
CATSDPTPQPGGYTF
>-|TRBJ2-7|TRBV11-2|-|15
TGTGCCAGCAGCTTAGTGGGGGCGAGCTCCTACGAGCAGTACTTC
CASSLVGASSYEQYF
>-|TRBJ1-2|TRBV2|-|12
TGTGCCAGCAGTCCGGCCGTCTATGGCTACACCTTC
CASSPAVYGYTF
>-|TRBJ2-1|TRBV10-2|-|14
TGCGCCAGCAGTGAGTCGGGCAGGGGCAATGAGCAGTTCTTC
CASSESGRGNEQFF
>-|TRBJ2-3|TRBV4-2|-|13
TGTGCCAGCAGCCAAGAAAGCACAGATACGCAGTATTTT
CASSQESTDTQYF
>-|TRBJ1-1|TRBV30|-|13
TGTGCCTGGAGTGTGGGTCTGAACACTGAAGCTTTCTTT
CAWSVGLNTEAFF
>-|TRBJ1-5|TRBV28|-|17
TGTGCCAGCAGTTTAAGACCAGCGGGGTATAGCAATCAGCCCCAGCATTTT
CASSLRPAGYSNQPQHF
>-|TRBJ2-2|TRBV16|-|13
TGTGCCAGCAGTCAGGGTGACACCGGGGAGCTGTTTTTT
CASSQGDTGELFF
>-|TRBJ2-7|TRBV3-1/TRBV3-2|-|15
TGTGCCAGCAGCCAACGGAGACGGAAAATCTACGAGCAGTACTTC
CASSQRRRKIYEQYF
>-|TRBJ2-7|TRBV20-1|TRBD2|18
TGCAGTGCTAGTGGTACATTTAGGACTAGCGGGAGCCCCTACGAGCAGTACTTC
CSASGTFRTSGSPYEQYF
>-|TRBJ1-4|TRBV3-1/TRBV3-2|-|15
TGTGCCAGCAGCCAAGTACTCAGGGATCAAGGAAAACTGTTTTTT
CASSQVLRDQGKLFF
>-|TRBJ2-2|TRBV5-4|-|17
TGTGCCAGCAGCTTGGGTAGGCAGCAGGGCTACACCGGGGAGCTGTTTTTT
CASSLGRQQGYTGELFF
>-|TRBJ1-5|TRBV27|TRBD1|13
TGTGCCAGCAGTGAAGGGGGCGGTCAGCCCCAGCATTTT
CASSEGGGQPQHF
>few|TRBJ1-6|TRBV19|-|13
TGTGCCAGTAGTACCCGGGAGAATTCACCCCTCCACTTT
CASSTRENSPLHF
>few|TRBJ2-7|TRBV30|TRBD1|13
TGTGCCTGGTGCCGACAGGGGGTCTACGAGCAGTACTTC
CAWCRQGVYEQYF
>-|TRBJ2-7|TRBV7-8|TRBD2|15
TGTGCCAGCAGCTTAGCGGCGGGAGGGCCGCCCGAGCAGTACTTC
CASSLAAGGPPEQYF
>few|TRBJ1-5|TRBV10-3|-|15
TGTGCCATCAGGGACGGTGTTAAGGGCAATCAGCCCCAGCATTTT
CAIRDGVKGNQPQHF
>few|TRBJ1-2|TRBV6-5|-|13
TGTGCCAGCAGGCAGGACGGATTCTATGGCTACACCTTC
CASRQDGFYGYTF
>-|TRBJ1-2|TRBV20-1|-|11
TGCAGTGCTTGGGCGGACTATGGCTACACCTTC
CSAWADYGYTF
>once|TRBJ2-7|TRBV10-1|-|14
TGCGCCGAACCCCGAGGACGAGAAGGCGACGAGCAGTACTTC
CAEPRGREGDEQYF
>-|TRBJ1-2|TRBV30|-|14
TGTGCCTGGACCTTCAGAGGGCAGGGCTATGGCTACACCTTC
CAWTFRGQGYGYTF
>-|TRBJ2-2|TRBV5-6|-|14
TGTGCCAGCAGCCAGATTGCGAACACCGGGGAGCTGTTTTTT
CASSQIANTGELFF
>-|TRBJ2-3|TRBV5-1|-|17
TGCGCCAGCAGCTTGAGTCGCCAGGGTACCCCCACAGATACGCAGTATTTT
CASSLSRQGTPTDTQYF
>-|TRBJ1-4|TRBV28|TRBD1|16
TGTGCCAGCAGTTGGGACAGGGGACGAGAGGATGAAAAACTGTTTTTT
CASSWDRGREDEKLFF
>-|TRBJ2-5|TRBV6-5|TRBD2|14
TGTGCCAGCTCCCCAAGCGGGGCGAGCGGGACCCAGTACTTC
CASSPSGASGTQYF
>once|TRBJ1-1|TRBV28|-|16
TGTGCCAGCAGTTACCCAGAAGGTAGGGGGGTCACTGAAGCTTTCTTT
CASSYPEGRGVTEAFF
>-|TRBJ1-5|TRBV19|-|12
TGTGCCAGTAGCCACAGGGACCAGCCCCAGCATTTT
CASSHRDQPQHF
>-|TRBJ2-1|TRBV18|TRBD2|17
TGTGCCAGCTCACAGGAGACTAGCGTCCCCTTCCGCTATGAGCAGTTCTTC
CASSQETSVPFRYEQFF
>-|TRBJ2-7|TRBV20-1|-|11
TGCAGTGCTAGAGATACCCACGAGCAGTACTTC
CSARDTHEQYF
>-|TRBJ2-3|TRBV7-3|TRBD2|14
TGTGCCAGCAGCTTAAGCGGGGGGCCAGATACGCAGTATTTT
CASSLSGGPDTQYF
>-|TRBJ2-7|TRBV5-4|-|12
TGTGCCAGCAGCTTGGAGGGATACGAGCAGTACTTC
CASSLEGYEQYF
>-|TRBJ2-5|TRBV9|TRBD1|15
TGTGCCAGCAGCGCCCCGGGACAGGGAAAAGAGACCCAGTACTTC
CASSAPGQGKETQYF
>few|TRBJ2-7|TRBV11-2|TRBD2|17
TGTGCCAGCAGCTTACCCACTAGCGGGGGATTCTCCTACGAGCAGTACTTC
CASSLPTSGGFSYEQYF
>-|TRBJ2-1|TRBV5-1|-|15
TGCGCCAGCAGCTTGGAAGAGCGTAGGGGTGGTGAGCAGTTCTTC
CASSLEERRGGEQFF
>-|TRBJ2-5|TRBV16|-|15
TGTGCCAGCAGCCTCAGGGGAGGGGAACAGGAGACCCAGTACTTC
CASSLRGGEQETQYF
>-|TRBJ2-3|TRBV12-5|-|13
TGTGCTAGTGGTTCATCCGGGACAATCGATCAACATTTT
CASGSSGTIDQHF
>-|TRBJ2-2|TRBV15|-|15
TGTGCCACCAGCAGAGAAACAGGGTACACCGGGGAGCTGTTTTTT
CATSRETGYTGELFF
>-|TRBJ2-7|TRBV28|TRBD2|14
TGTGCCAGCAGTTTAGGGGCGTTGCCGGGGGGGACTCTTTTC
CASSLGALPGGTLF
>once|TRBJ2-1|TRBV5-6|TRBD1|18
TGTGCCAGCAGCCCGACAACTCAATCGGGACAGAGCTACAATGAGCAGTTCTTC
CASSPTTQSGQSYNEQFF
>-|TRBJ1-6|TRBV5-4|-|14
TGTGCCAGCAGCTTGGATAGGGTTAATTCACCCCTCCACTTT
CASSLDRVNSPLHF
>-|TRBJ1-2|TRBV6-5|-|14
TGTGCCAGCAGTCCCAGGACCTCTAACTATGGCTACACCTTC
CASSPRTSNYGYTF
>-|TRBJ2-1|TRBV4-2|TRBD2|16
TGTGCCAGCAGACGGACTAGCGGGGGGAAGTACAATGAGCAGTTCTTC
CASRRTSGGKYNEQFF
>-|TRBJ2-1|TRBV7-3|TRBD1|15
TGTGCCAGCAGCTTCTTCGGGACAGGAGACAATGAGCAGTTCTTC
CASSFFGTGDNEQFF